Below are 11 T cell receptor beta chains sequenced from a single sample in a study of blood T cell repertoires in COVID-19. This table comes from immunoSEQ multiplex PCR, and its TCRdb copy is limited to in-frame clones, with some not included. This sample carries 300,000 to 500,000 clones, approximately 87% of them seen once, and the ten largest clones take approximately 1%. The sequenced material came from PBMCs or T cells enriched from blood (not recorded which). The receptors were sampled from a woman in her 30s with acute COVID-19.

CDR3 bases: TGTGCCAGCAGCTTATACACTAGCGGGGGGCCCTCCTACAATGAGCAGTTCTTC. This codes for CASSLYTSGGPSYNEQFF. The chain recombines TRBV7-2 with TRBJ2-1; 12 bases match TRBD2. The V segment lost 2 bases and the J segment 0 bases; nucleotides outside the gene matches: 5. This CDR3 has 18 residues. The germline CDR1 and CDR2 sequences are SGHTA and FQGNSA. The entire variable domain, with the rest obtained from reference TRBV7-2 and TRBJ2-1, is as follows: GAGVSQSPSNKVTEKGKDVELRCDPISGHTALYWYRQSLGQGLEFLIYFQGNSAPDKSGLPSDRFSAERTGGSVSTLTIQRTQQEDSAVYLCASSLYTSGGPSYNEQFFGPGTRLTVL.

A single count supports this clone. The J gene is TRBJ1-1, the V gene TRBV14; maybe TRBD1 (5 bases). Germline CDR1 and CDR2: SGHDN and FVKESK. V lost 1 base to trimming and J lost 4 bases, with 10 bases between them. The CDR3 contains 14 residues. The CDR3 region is CASSQGGASTEAFF. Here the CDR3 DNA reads TGTGCCAGCAGCCAAGGGGGCGCAAGCACTGAAGCTTTCTTT.

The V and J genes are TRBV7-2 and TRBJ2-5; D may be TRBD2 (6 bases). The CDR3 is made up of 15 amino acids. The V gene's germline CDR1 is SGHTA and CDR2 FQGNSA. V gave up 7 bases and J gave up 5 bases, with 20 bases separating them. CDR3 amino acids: CASTLDLRGVETQYF. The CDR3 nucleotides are TGTGCCAGCACCCTAGATCTGCGGGGAGTGGAGACCCAGTACTTC.

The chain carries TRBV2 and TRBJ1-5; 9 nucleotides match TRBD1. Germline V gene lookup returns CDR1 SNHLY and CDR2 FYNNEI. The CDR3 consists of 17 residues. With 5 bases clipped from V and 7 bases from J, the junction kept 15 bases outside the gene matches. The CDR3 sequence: CASSTGGTGWKGQPQHF. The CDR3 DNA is TGTGCCAGCAGTACCGGAGGGACAGGGTGGAAGGGACAGCCCCAGCATTTT.

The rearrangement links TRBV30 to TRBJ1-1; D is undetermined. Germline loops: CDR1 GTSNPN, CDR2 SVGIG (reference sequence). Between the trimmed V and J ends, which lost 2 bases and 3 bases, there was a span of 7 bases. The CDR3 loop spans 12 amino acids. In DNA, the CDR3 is TGTGCCTGGAGTAAGGAGTACACTGAAGCTTTCTTT. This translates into CAWSKEYTEAFF.

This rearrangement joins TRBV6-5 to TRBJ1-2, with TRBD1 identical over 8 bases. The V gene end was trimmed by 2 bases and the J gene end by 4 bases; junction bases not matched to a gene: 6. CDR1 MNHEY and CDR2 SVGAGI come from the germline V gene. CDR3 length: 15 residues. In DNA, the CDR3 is TGTGCCAGCAGTTACCAAACAGGGGGGGCCTATGGCTACACCTTC. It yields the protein CASSYQTGGAYGYTF.

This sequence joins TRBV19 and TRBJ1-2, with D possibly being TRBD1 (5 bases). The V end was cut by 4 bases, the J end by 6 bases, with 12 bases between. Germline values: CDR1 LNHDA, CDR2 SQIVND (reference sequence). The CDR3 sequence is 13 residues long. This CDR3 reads CASSTGREDGYTF. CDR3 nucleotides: TGTGCCAGTAGTACGGGACGGGAGGATGGCTACACCTTC.

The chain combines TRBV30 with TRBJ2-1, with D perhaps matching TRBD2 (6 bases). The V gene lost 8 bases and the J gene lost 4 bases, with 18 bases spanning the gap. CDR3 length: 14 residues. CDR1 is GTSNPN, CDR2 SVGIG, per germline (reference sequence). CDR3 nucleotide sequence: TGTGCCCACTCTGGAGGGGCTGGGTACAATGAGCAGTTCTTC. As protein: CAHSGGAGYNEQFF. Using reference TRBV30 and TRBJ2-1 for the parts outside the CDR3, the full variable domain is SQTIHQWPATLVQPVGSPLSLECTVEGTSNPNLYWYRQAAGRGLQLLFYSVGIGQISSEVPQNLSASRPQDRQFILSSKKLLLSDSGFYLCAHSGGAGYNEQFFGPGTRLTVL.

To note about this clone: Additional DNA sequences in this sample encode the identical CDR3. The CDR3 region is CASSLGRVGNTEAFF. In nucleotides, the CDR3 is TGCGCCAGCAGCTTGGGCAGGGTGGGGAACACTGAAGCTTTCTTT. The chain employs TRBV5-1 and TRBJ1-1; D perhaps matches TRBD1 (5 bases). This CDR3 comprises 15 residues. The germline CDR1 and CDR2 sequences are SGHRS and YFSETQ. Trimming cost V 0 bases and J 1 base, with 10 bases left between them.

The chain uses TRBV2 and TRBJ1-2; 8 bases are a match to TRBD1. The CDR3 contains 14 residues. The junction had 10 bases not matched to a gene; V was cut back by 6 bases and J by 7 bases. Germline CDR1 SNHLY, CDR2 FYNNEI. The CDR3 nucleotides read TGTGCCAGCAGCGCAACAGGGGGACGGCTTGGCTACACCTTC. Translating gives CASSATGGRLGYTF.

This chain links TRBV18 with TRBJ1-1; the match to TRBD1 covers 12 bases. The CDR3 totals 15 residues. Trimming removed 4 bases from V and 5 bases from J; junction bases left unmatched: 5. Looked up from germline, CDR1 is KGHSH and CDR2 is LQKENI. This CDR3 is CASSLGTGGMTEAFF. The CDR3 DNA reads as TGTGCCAGCTCACTCGGGACAGGGGGCATGACTGAAGCTTTCTTT. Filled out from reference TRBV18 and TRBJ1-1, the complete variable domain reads NAGVMQNPRHLVRRRGQEARLRCSPMKGHSHVYWYRQLPEEGLKFMVYLQKENIIDESGMPKERFSAEFPKEGPSILRIQQVVRGDSAAYFCASSLGTGGMTEAFFGQGTRLTVV.